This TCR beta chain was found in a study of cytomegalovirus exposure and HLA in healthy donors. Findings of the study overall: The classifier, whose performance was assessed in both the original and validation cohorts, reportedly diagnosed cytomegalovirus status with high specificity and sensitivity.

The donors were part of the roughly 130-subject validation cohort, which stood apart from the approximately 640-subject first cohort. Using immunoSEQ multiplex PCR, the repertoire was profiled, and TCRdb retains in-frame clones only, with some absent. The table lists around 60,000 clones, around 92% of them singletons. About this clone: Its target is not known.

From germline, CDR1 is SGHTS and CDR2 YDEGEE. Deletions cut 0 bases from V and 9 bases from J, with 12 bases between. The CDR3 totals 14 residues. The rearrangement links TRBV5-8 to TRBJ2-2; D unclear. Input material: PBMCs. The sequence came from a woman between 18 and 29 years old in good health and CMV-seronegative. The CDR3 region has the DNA TGTGCCAGCAGCTTGGCTCAGGTTTCCAGGGAGCTGTTTTTT. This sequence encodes CASSLAQVSRELFF.